These T cell receptor beta chains were read from a single sample in a study of cytomegalovirus exposure and HLA in healthy donors. Method: immunoSEQ multiplex PCR; TCRdb's copy keeps in-frame clones and lacks some. The sample carries around 160,000 clones, roughly 73% recorded once. Sample: PBMCs. The receptor set was obtained from a woman aged 18 to 35 in good health and CMV-seronegative. The CDR3 runs from the conserved cysteine through the conserved F or W. A D gene is named only where the DNA matches it firmly. Clone sizes are given selectively: once, few, many, or a class where the clone is expanded.

TRBV2	TRBJ2-3	-	-	TGTGCCACCCTCCGACTCCGTCCAGATACGCAGTATTTT	CATLRLRPDTQYF
TRBV28	TRBJ1-6	-	TRBD1	TGTGCCAGCAGTATTGCCGGGACAGGGGGTAATTCACCCCTCCACTTT	CASSIAGTGGNSPLHF
TRBV29-1	TRBJ2-4	-	-	TGCAGCGTTGAAGATAGAGTAGCCAAAAACATTCAGTACTTC	CSVEDRVAKNIQYF
TRBV6-5	TRBJ1-2	-	-	TGTGCCACCCAGGGTTATGCTAACTATGGCTACACCTTC	CATQGYANYGYTF
TRBV11-2	TRBJ1-2	-	-	TGTGCCAGCAGCTTAGACCAGGGCAGGGGCTATGGCTACACCTTC	CASSLDQGRGYGYTF
TRBV28	TRBJ1-4	-	-	TGTGCCAGCACCCCCAGTCGGGGTGAAAAACTGTTTTTT	CASTPSRGEKLFF
TRBV7-9	TRBJ2-7	-	TRBD2	TGTGCCAGCAGCTTAGGTAGCGGGGGGCCGTACGAGCAGTACTTC	CASSLGSGGPYEQYF
TRBV5-6	TRBJ2-5	-	-	TGTGCCAGCAGCTTGGGCTCGGGCGGGGGCTACCAAGAGACCCAGTACTTC	CASSLGSGGGYQETQYF
TRBV5-1	TRBJ2-7	-	-	TGCGCCAGCAGCTTGGTGGCCAGCTCCTACGAGCAGTACTTC	CASSLVASSYEQYF
TRBV7-9	TRBJ2-5	few	TRBD1	TGTGCCAGCAGCTTGGTGCCGGGACAGAAAGAGACCCAGTACTTC	CASSLVPGQKETQYF
TRBV27	TRBJ2-6	few	TRBD1	TGTGCCAGCAGTTTAGGGACAGGGCCGTCTTCGGTCTCTGGGGCCAACGTCCTGACTTTC	CASSLGTGPSSVSGANVLTF
TRBV9	TRBJ2-7	-	TRBD2	TGTGCCAGCAGCCCAAGACTAGCGGGGGGTCTGTACGAGCAGTACTTC	CASSPRLAGGLYEQYF
TRBV6-1	TRBJ1-1	-	-	TGTGCCAGCAGTGACTACTACACTGAAGCTTTCTTT	CASSDYYTEAFF
TRBV19	TRBJ1-5	-	-	TGTGCCAGTAGTATTCCCAGGGAAGGACAGCCCCAGCATTTT	CASSIPREGQPQHF
TRBV7-2	TRBJ2-2	-	-	TGTGCCACCACCCCCACAGGTTGGCGGGAGCTGTTTTTT	CATTPTGWRELFF
TRBV7-2	TRBJ2-2	once	-	TGTGCCAGCAGCTTCGGGGGGCGCAGGACCGGGGAGCTGTTTTTT	CASSFGGRRTGELFF
TRBV2	TRBJ1-1	-	TRBD1	TGTGCCAGCAGGAGACAGGGGGGTAACACTGAAGCTTTCTTT	CASRRQGGNTEAFF
TRBV4-2	TRBJ2-2	few	-	TGTGCCAGCAGCCAAGAATGGGCCCTCACCGGGGAGCTGTTTTTT	CASSQEWALTGELFF
TRBV4-3	TRBJ1-5	-	-	TGCGCCAGCAGCCAAGATTACGACACTAATCAGCCCCAGCATTTT	CASSQDYDTNQPQHF
TRBV27	TRBJ2-1	-	TRBD2	TGTGCCAGCAGTTTATCGGGACTAAATGAGCAGTTCTTC	CASSLSGLNEQFF
TRBV19	TRBJ2-7	-	TRBD1	TGTGCCAGTAAGTCCGGGACAGGATCGTCCTACGAGCAGTACTTC	CASKSGTGSSYEQYF
TRBV6-1	TRBJ2-2	-	TRBD1	TGTGCCAGCAGTAAAGGACAGGGGAGAACCGGGGAGCTGTTTTTT	CASSKGQGRTGELFF
TRBV4-1	TRBJ1-5	-	TRBD1	TGCGCCAGCAGCCAAGAGTCCGGGACAGGGGGGTCCGGGCAGCCCCAGCATTTT	CASSQESGTGGSGQPQHF
TRBV19	TRBJ2-1	-	-	TGTGCCAGTAGTATTTTAACGGGATCCTACAATGAGCAGTTCTTC	CASSILTGSYNEQFF
TRBV5-1	TRBJ2-3	-	-	TGCGCCAGCAGCTTGGTATACGGCGGGGCAGATACGCAGTATTTT	CASSLVYGGADTQYF
TRBV12-5	TRBJ1-2	-	TRBD1	TGTGCTAGTGGTTTGGGACAGGGATTTAACTATGGCTACACCTTC	CASGLGQGFNYGYTF
TRBV21-1	TRBJ1-1	-	-	TGTGCCAGCAGCCAGGGACAGATGAACACTGAAGCTTTCTTT	CASSQGQMNTEAFF
TRBV4-3	TRBJ1-2	-	TRBD1	TGCGCCAGCAGCCTGGCGACAGGGAGTTTCGGCTACACCTTC	CASSLATGSFGYTF
TRBV19	TRBJ2-3	-	-	TGTGCCAGTAAGCCGAGCGGGAGCACAGATACGCAGTATTTT	CASKPSGSTDTQYF
TRBV4-3	TRBJ2-7	-	-	TGCGCCAGCAGCCAAGATACTCTGTCTATTACTTACGAGCAGTACTTC	CASSQDTLSITYEQYF
TRBV13	TRBJ1-2	-	TRBD1	TGTGCCAGCAGCCCGAGACAGGGGTTAAGCTATGGCTACACCTTC	CASSPRQGLSYGYTF
TRBV6-1	TRBJ2-3	-	TRBD2	TGTGCCAGCAGTACTACTAGCGGGAGGTCCGATACGCAGTATTTT	CASSTTSGRSDTQYF
TRBV6-5	TRBJ2-4	few	-	TGTGCCAGCAGTTACTCTGGAGGGATTGGGAACATTCAGTACTTC	CASSYSGGIGNIQYF
TRBV6-6	TRBJ2-2	few	TRBD1	TGTGCCAGCAGGGATTCGGGACAGGGGTACACCGGGGAGCTGTTTTTT	CASRDSGQGYTGELFF
TRBV9	TRBJ1-4	-	-	TGTGCCAGCAGCGTAGAATGGGGGCAGGGAAAACTGTTTTTT	CASSVEWGQGKLFF
TRBV19	TRBJ2-3	-	-	TGTGCCAGTAGGACGGAGAGACAGGGCACAGATACGCAGTATTTT	CASRTERQGTDTQYF
TRBV28	TRBJ1-6	-	-	TGTGCCAGCAGTTTACTTGGGGGGACTTCACCCCTCCACTTT	CASSLLGGTSPLHF
TRBV9	TRBJ1-4	few	-	TGTGCCAGCAGCAAAACAGGAGATAATGAAAAACTGTTTTTT	CASSKTGDNEKLFF
TRBV11-2	TRBJ2-4	-	TRBD1	TGTGCCAGCAGCACCCCCGGGACAGGCCTGCGAGGGGACAGTCAGTACTTC	CASSTPGTGLRGDSQYF
TRBV30	TRBJ1-3	-	TRBD1	TGTGCCCTTCGACAGGGTGCAGGAAACACCATATATTTT	CALRQGAGNTIYF
TRBV6-5	TRBJ1-6	few	-	TGTGCCAGCAGTTACACAGGCTATAATTCACCCCTCCACTTT	CASSYTGYNSPLHF
TRBV14	TRBJ2-1	-	-	TGTGCCAGCAGCCAAATCGTCGGGGGAGCGTGGAATGAGCAGTTCTTC	CASSQIVGGAWNEQFF
TRBV23-1	TRBJ1-4	-	-	TGCGCCAGCAGTCACCCGCCGACAGGAGGAGAAAAACTGTTTTTT	CASSHPPTGGEKLFF
TRBV5-5	TRBJ1-1	-	-	TGTGCCAGCAGCCCGCGCGAGGCGACGAACACTGAAGCTTTCTTT	CASSPREATNTEAFF
TRBV11-2	TRBJ2-5	-	TRBD1	TGTGCCAGCAGCCTAGGGGGCGCCCAAGAGACCCAGTACTTC	CASSLGGAQETQYF
TRBV20-1	TRBJ2-1	-	-	TGCAGTGCTACAGGGGATGAGCAGTTCTTC	CSATGDEQFF
TRBV14	TRBJ1-1	-	-	TGTGCCAGCAGCAGGACACAGAACACTGAAGCTTTCTTT	CASSRTQNTEAFF
TRBV5-1	TRBJ1-6	few	TRBD1	TGCGCCAGCAGCTGGGGGGACAGGGAAAGTTCACCCCTCCACTTT	CASSWGDRESSPLHF
TRBV18	TRBJ2-5	-	-	TGTGCCAGCTCACCACTACGGGGGTCCCTCCAAGAGACCCAGTACTTC	CASSPLRGSLQETQYF
TRBV5-4	TRBJ2-7	few	TRBD2	TGTGCCAGCAGCTTGGGTGGGACTAGCGGGAGGTACGAGCAGTACTTC	CASSLGGTSGRYEQYF
TRBV29-1	TRBJ2-1	-	TRBD1	TGCAGCGCAATTGCCGGGACAGGGGGCAATGAGCAGTTCTTC	CSAIAGTGGNEQFF
TRBV19	TRBJ1-4	-	-	TGTGCCAGTAGTAAAGATGGAGGGTACGAAAAACTGTTTTTT	CASSKDGGYEKLFF
TRBV5-1	TRBJ1-4	few	-	TGCGCCAGCAGCGCGGGGCGGGCAGGTGAAAAACTGTTTTTT	CASSAGRAGEKLFF
TRBV7-8	TRBJ1-6	once	TRBD1	TGTGCCAGCAGCTTAGCGTTGAGACAGGGCCCGAATAATTCACCCCTCCACTTT	CASSLALRQGPNNSPLHF
TRBV11-3	TRBJ1-1	-	TRBD1	TGTGCCAGCAGCCCGAGGACAGGCTCTACTTACACTGAAGCTTTCTTT	CASSPRTGSTYTEAFF
TRBV5-1	TRBJ1-1	-	-	TGCGCCAGCAAGGGGGATTTACGGACAGAATGGAACACTGAAGCTTTCTTT	CASKGDLRTEWNTEAFF